The clone carrying this T cell receptor beta chain was observed at least ten times. TCRdb independently ran MiXCR on the RACE reads; one entry per CDR3 protein. Of 87,000 or so distinct CDR3 sequences detected, around 10% appear once; the ten largest clones hold 3.6%. The sample originates from a study of human T cells and chemical hapten exposure. The CDR3 is made up of 14 amino acids. Trimming cost V 5 bases and J 4 bases, with 14 bases left between them. Time point given: pre-sensitization, week 0. Treatment defined: therapeutic diphenylcyclopropenone sensitization with weekly scalp DPC. The chain employs TRBV12-3 or TRBV12-4 and TRBJ1-2, with a weak D call TRBD1 (5 bases). This clonotype was obtained from a woman aged 40 to 50 with alopecia areata. Some clones in this sample may be carry-over from other donors' samples. This specimen consisted of whole blood, obtained in connection with sensitization to the hapten diphenylcyclopropenone (DPC). In nucleotides, the CDR3 is TGTGCCAGCAGTCCGGGACTTAGGGGCTATGGCTACACCTTC. It codes for CASSPGLRGYGYTF.